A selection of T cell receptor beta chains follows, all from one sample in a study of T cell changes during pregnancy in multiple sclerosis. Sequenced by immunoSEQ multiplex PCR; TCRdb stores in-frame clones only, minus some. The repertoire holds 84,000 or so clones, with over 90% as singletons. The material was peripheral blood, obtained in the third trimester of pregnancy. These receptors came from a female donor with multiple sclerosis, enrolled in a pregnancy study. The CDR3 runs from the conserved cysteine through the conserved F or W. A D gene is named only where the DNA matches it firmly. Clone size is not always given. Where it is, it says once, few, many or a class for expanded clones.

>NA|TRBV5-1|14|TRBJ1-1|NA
CASSLVRANTEAFF
TGCGCCAGCAGCTTGGTGAGGGCGAACACTGAAGCTTTCTTT
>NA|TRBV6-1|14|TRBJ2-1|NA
CASSEYSSYNEQFF
TGTGCCAGCAGTGAATACAGCTCCTACAATGAGCAGTTCTTC
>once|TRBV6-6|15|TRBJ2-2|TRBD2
CATMTGGRVAGELFF
TGTGCCACAATGACCGGCGGGAGAGTGGCCGGGGAGCTGTTTTTT
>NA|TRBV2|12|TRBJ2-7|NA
CASNVQGYEQYF
TGTGCCAGCAATGTACAGGGTTACGAGCAGTACTTC
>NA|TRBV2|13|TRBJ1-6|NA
CASSGQGLAPLHF
TGTGCCAGCAGTGGGCAGGGGCTAGCACCCCTCCACTTT
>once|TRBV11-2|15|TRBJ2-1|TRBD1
CASSLARTGPNEQFF
TGTGCCAGCAGCTTAGCCCGGACAGGGCCCAATGAGCAGTTCTTC
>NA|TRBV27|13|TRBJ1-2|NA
CASAPTFVDGYTF
TGTGCCAGCGCGCCTACGTTCGTCGATGGCTACACCTTC
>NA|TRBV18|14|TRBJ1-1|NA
CASSLIGQNTEAFF
TGTGCCAGCTCACTTATCGGACAGAACACTGAAGCTTTCTTT
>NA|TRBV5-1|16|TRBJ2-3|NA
CASSLESRVSTDTQYF
TGCGCCAGCAGCTTGGAGTCCCGGGTTAGCACAGATACGCAGTATTTT
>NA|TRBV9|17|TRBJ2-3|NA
CASSVEQKETETDTQYF
TGTGCCAGCAGCGTAGAACAGAAAGAGACCGAAACAGATACGCAGTATTTT
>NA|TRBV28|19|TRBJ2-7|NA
CASSLLATITGTPSYEQYF
TGTGCCAGCAGTTTACTCGCTACTATAACCGGGACACCCTCCTACGAGCAGTACTTC
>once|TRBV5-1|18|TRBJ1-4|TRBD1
CASSLGTGASFGNEKLFF
TGCGCCAGCAGCTTAGGCACAGGGGCCTCCTTTGGAAATGAAAAACTGTTTTTT
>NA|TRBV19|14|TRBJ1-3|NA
CASSIRGKGNTIYF
TGTGCCAGTAGTATTCGTGGCAAAGGAAACACCATATATTTT
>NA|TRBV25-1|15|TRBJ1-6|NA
CASRPPGFLNSPLHF
TGTGCCAGCAGACCACCGGGATTTCTAAATTCACCCCTCCACTTT
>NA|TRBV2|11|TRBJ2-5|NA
CASWLGETQYF
TGTGCCAGCTGGCTAGGAGAGACCCAGTACTTC
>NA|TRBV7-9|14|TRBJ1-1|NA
CASSLVGGDTEAFF
TGTGCCAGCAGCTTAGTGGGGGGAGACACTGAAGCTTTCTTT
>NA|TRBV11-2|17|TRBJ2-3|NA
CASSPGVRVQSTDTQYF
TGTGCCAGCAGCCCGGGTGTGAGGGTCCAAAGCACAGATACGCAGTATTTT
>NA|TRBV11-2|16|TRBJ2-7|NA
CASSPRGGRFAYEQYF
TGTGCCAGCAGCCCGAGGGGGGGGCGATTCGCCTACGAGCAGTACTTC
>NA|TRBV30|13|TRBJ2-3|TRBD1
CAWSGASQGTQYF
TGTGCCTGGAGTGGGGCCTCACAGGGGACGCAGTATTTT
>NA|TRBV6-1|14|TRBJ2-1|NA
CASSEYSSYNEQFF
TGTGCCAGCAGTGAGTATAGCTCCTACAATGAGCAGTTCTTC
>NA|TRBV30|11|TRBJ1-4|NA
CAWTSNEKLFF
TGTGCCTGGACGAGTAATGAAAAACTGTTTTTT
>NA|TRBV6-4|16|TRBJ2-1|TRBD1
CASSDEAGTGVHEQFF
TGTGCCAGCAGTGACGAAGCAGGGACAGGGGTCCATGAGCAGTTCTTC
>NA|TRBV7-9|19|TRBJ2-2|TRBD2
CASSLPGLVSVTNTGELFF
TGTGCCAGCAGCTTACCGGGACTAGTGAGTGTAACGAACACCGGGGAGCTGTTTTTT
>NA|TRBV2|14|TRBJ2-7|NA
CASSEQGSSYEQYF
TGTGCCAGCAGTGAGCAGGGGTCTAGTTACGAGCAGTACTTC
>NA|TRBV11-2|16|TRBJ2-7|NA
CASRSAKRVTSYEQYF
TGTGCCAGCAGAAGCGCTAAGCGGGTAACTAGCTACGAGCAGTACTTC
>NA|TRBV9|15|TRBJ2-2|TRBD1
CASSTRTGDTGELFF
TGTGCCAGCAGCACTAGGACAGGGGATACCGGGGAGCTGTTTTTT
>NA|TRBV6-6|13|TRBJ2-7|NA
CASRPSETYEQYF
TGTGCCAGCCGGCCCTCAGAGACTTACGAGCAGTACTTC
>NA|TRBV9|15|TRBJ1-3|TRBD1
CASSATGGGRNTIYF
TGTGCCAGCAGCGCCACAGGGGGCGGAAGAAACACCATATATTTT
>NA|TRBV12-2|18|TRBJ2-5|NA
CASRHPPESSGYQETQYF
TGTGCAAGTCGCCACCCCCCCGAATCTAGCGGGTACCAAGAGACCCAGTACTTC
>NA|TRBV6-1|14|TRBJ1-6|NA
CASRQGPYNSPLHF
TGTGCCAGCAGACAGGGACCCTATAATTCACCCCTCCACTTT
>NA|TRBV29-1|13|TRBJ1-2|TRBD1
CSVEARGQGGYTF
TGCAGCGTTGAGGCCAGGGGGCAGGGTGGCTACACCTTC
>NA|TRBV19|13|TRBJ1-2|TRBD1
CASKTGDFYGYTF
TGTGCCAGTAAGACAGGGGATTTTTATGGCTACACCTTC
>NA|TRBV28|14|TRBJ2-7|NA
CASSLAQSSYEQYF
TGTGCCAGCAGTTTAGCACAGAGCTCCTACGAGCAGTACTTC